This is a list of T cell receptor beta chains from one sample in a study of shared clonotypes between healthy human individuals. Some clones are missing from TCRdb's copy, which holds only in-frame ones; the method was immunoSEQ multiplex PCR. The sample lists around 2,000,000 clones; around 93% were seen once. What was sequenced was naive CD8+ T cells from PBMCs. The receptors were sampled from a man between 18 and 35 years old in good health. Some clones in this sample may be carry-over from other donors' samples. The CDR3 runs from the conserved cysteine through the conserved F or W.

>TRBV5-1
CASITRDRGRIYYGYTF
>TRBV19
CASSIRETASPYGYTF
>TRBV4-1
CASSQNSVRETQYF
>TRBV2
CASSEGGTDGYTF
>TRBV28
CASSIGMNTEAFF
>TRBV7-9
CASSLGGNRDHEQYF
>TRBV5-4
CASSPSGRAIYEQYF
>TRBV4-2
CASSQGGSEQFF
>TRBV2
CASISGNRKLFF
>TRBV7-9
CASSLAAVSTDTQYF
>TRBV5-1
CASSSGTDSYEQYF
>TRBV9
CASSVGSRFFSTDTQYF
>TRBV5-8
CASSLPPGQGNDLSTGELFF
>TRBV7-2
CASSSRPTLAGPDTQYF
>TRBV27
CASSLFPPSGRGVHEQYF
>TRBV4-3
CASSHAQGREQYF
>TRBV13
CASSDQGVRGYTF
>TRBV4-3
CASSDRTWGETQYF
>TRBV27
CASSPSSGALNVFF
>TRBV27
CASSTRGTQYF
>TRBV29-1
CSVSIRSNTEAFF
>TRBV6-1
CASSVGGGTGELFF
>TRBV5-1
CASSFRQGAEDEQYF
>TRBV7-6
CACGPAHEQFF
>TRBV4-1
CASSQLLTGNYGYTF
>TRBV5-6
CASSLGQAHYEQYF